This T cell receptor beta chain was recovered during a study of control samples from healthy donors and cancer patients. The germline V gene has CDR1 MNHEY and CDR2 SMNVEV (reference sequence). The V gene lost 1 base and the J gene lost 9 bases, with 7 bases spanning the gap. The CDR3 is 12 residues long. Clones were read by immunoSEQ multiplex PCR, and TCRdb kept only the in-frame ones, dropping some. Its clone listing holds approximately 190,000 clones. The sample taken for sequencing was blood. This TCR was recovered from a woman aged 30 to 39 in good health. The J gene is TRBJ1-5, the V gene TRBV27; unclear D gene. DNA for the CDR3: TGTGCCAGCAGTTTATTGACCGGGCCCCAGCATTTT. Protein product: CASSLLTGPQHF.